This T cell receptor (beta chain) is drawn from a study of blood T cell repertoires in COVID-19 (dated by TCRdb to the early 2020s). General notes on the study: The collaborator samples originated in the United States, Italy and Spain and spanned the acute and convalescent phases of COVID-19. The material from the prospective study consisted of cDNA or gDNA derived from T cells, B-cell-depleted T cells, or PBMCs. Samples were obtained from the ongoing ImmuneRACE study (first 160 participants) and from 1,200 or so subjects provided by 6 global collaborators. Where available, HLA class I and class II types were taken from metadata supplied by the sample provider and were not determined by assay-based typing. The repertoires were released in a freely available public database meant as a resource for research on the immune response to SARS-CoV-2. Nearly every sample came with metadata listing a de-identified subject ID, COVID-19 status, age in years and sex. Deeply sampled blood TCRbeta repertoires from subjects exposed to, actively infected with, or recovered from COVID-19 were included in the dataset. Broader findings and caveats from the paper: How much clinical and demographic metadata was included differed by source and by participant, and the metadata was provided uncurated.

Whole blood was collected in K2EDTA tubes by collaborating institutions according to the institutions' own protocols. For TCRbeta analysis, collaborator samples were shipped as frozen whole blood, as isolated PBMCs, or as DNA extracted from either sample type. TCRbeta CDR3 regions were amplified from genomic DNA using the immunoSEQ Assay, a bias-controlled multiplex PCR. In the authors' own workflow: The number of nucleated cells in each sample was estimated by amplification of reference gene primers within the assay. Sequence reads were collapsed and filtered to measure the absolute abundance of every unique TCRbeta CDR3 rearrangement. For each sample, productive Simpson clonality was calculated as the square root of Simpson's diversity index across productive rearrangements. Held by TCRdb, this immuneACCESS table contains in-frame sequences only and omits some clones. Under half of the omission traces to an unresolved V gene where checked; the cause of the rest is unknown. Clone size and V and J calls were adopted from that table, with D and trimming inferred from the DNA. The sample data list roughly 70,000 clones, and 75% to 90% of these were observed just once. The ten largest make up 5.5% to 8.5% of the sample.

The CDR3 covers 15 residues, taking in both the cysteine and the phenylalanine. Just the 45-base CDR3 DNA is kept, in frame starting at base 1. CDR1 is given as LGHNA and CDR2 as YSLEER, both from the germline V gene. V lost 4 bases and J lost 2 bases; the stretch between them is 12 bases long. Remarks on this clone: No cognate antigen has been identified for it. Qualities for individual bases were not recorded, and no much larger clone is one base off.

The receptor comes from a woman of 80 years or more with active COVID-19. Sequencing was performed on peripheral blood. Recombination linked TRBV4-3 to TRBJ1-3, with no confidently assigned D gene. The DNA sequence is given as TGCGCCAGCAGCCCCCAGCCCACAGCTGGAAACACCATATATTTT. Protein translation: CASSPQPTAGNTIYF.